This is a list of T cell receptor beta chains from one sample in a study of shared clonotypes between healthy human individuals. Assay used: immunoSEQ multiplex PCR; TCRdb lists only in-frame clones, some missing. The table has hundreds of thousands of clones, 75% to 85% seen once. What was sequenced was PBMCs. These receptors came from a woman aged 40 to 50 in good health. Some clones in this sample may be carry-over from other donors' samples. Each CDR3 is given with its conserved first and last residue.

CDR3aa: CASSLAGQSREQFF; v_gene: TRBV7-7; j_gene: TRBJ2-1
CDR3aa: CASSLQWTDEQFF; v_gene: TRBV13; j_gene: TRBJ2-1
CDR3aa: CASSGGAYEQFF; v_gene: TRBV5-1; j_gene: TRBJ2-1
CDR3aa: CASSISGRWNEQYF; v_gene: TRBV6-1; j_gene: TRBJ2-7
CDR3aa: CASSQDSWAGVAGELFF; v_gene: TRBV7-9; j_gene: TRBJ2-2
CDR3aa: CASSQNSYEQYF; v_gene: TRBV6-1; j_gene: TRBJ2-7
CDR3aa: CASKDRDRNTIYF; v_gene: TRBV19; j_gene: TRBJ1-3
CDR3aa: CASSPLVLKAYEQYF; v_gene: TRBV27; j_gene: TRBJ2-7
CDR3aa: CASSLSSFYEQYF; v_gene: TRBV27; j_gene: TRBJ2-7
CDR3aa: CASSLVSGSLDTGELFF; v_gene: TRBV27; j_gene: TRBJ2-2
CDR3aa: CASSDSGQPQHF; v_gene: TRBV6-6; j_gene: TRBJ1-5
CDR3aa: CASRVAGGNEQFF; v_gene: TRBV4-1; j_gene: TRBJ2-1
CDR3aa: CAWSVTGGDTEAFF; v_gene: TRBV30; j_gene: TRBJ1-1
CDR3aa: CASSRYLQQDYEQYF; v_gene: TRBV4-2; j_gene: TRBJ2-7
CDR3aa: CASSFLAGGPGGEQFF; v_gene: TRBV11-2; j_gene: TRBJ2-1
CDR3aa: CASCRQGISYEQYF; v_gene: TRBV28; j_gene: TRBJ2-7
CDR3aa: CASSDRLYGYTF; v_gene: TRBV7-8; j_gene: TRBJ1-2
CDR3aa: CASSSVGQGEQYF; v_gene: TRBV7-2; j_gene: TRBJ2-7
CDR3aa: CASSRGNSNQPQHF; v_gene: TRBV7-2; j_gene: TRBJ1-5
CDR3aa: CSVEVGTQYF; v_gene: TRBV29-1; j_gene: TRBJ2-5
CDR3aa: CASKSGTGNEQFF; v_gene: TRBV6-4; j_gene: TRBJ2-1
CDR3aa: CASSTLAGGATDTQYF; v_gene: TRBV9; j_gene: TRBJ2-3
CDR3aa: CASSPRAGGNSRTGELFF; v_gene: TRBV7-2; j_gene: TRBJ2-2
CDR3aa: CASSNPGLANKGTYNEQFF; v_gene: TRBV27; j_gene: TRBJ2-1
CDR3aa: CASSLDRITEAFF; v_gene: TRBV7-2; j_gene: TRBJ1-1
CDR3aa: CASSTRHYTEAFF; v_gene: TRBV18; j_gene: TRBJ1-1
CDR3aa: CASSSQSGGTETQYF; v_gene: TRBV5-4; j_gene: TRBJ2-5